Listed below are T cell receptor beta chains from one sample, sequenced in a study of blood T cell repertoires in COVID-19. Assay used: immunoSEQ multiplex PCR; TCRdb lists only in-frame clones, some missing. The sample has roughly 260,000 clones, around nine tenths seen once. The specimen sequenced was PBMCs or T cells enriched from blood (not recorded which). Receptors originate from a woman aged 18-29 years who had recovered from COVID-19. Each CDR3 is given with its conserved first and last residue. D genes are given only for firm matches. A clone size is listed for some rows: how often the clone was seen (once, few, many), or a class if it is expanded.

j_gene,len,abundance,v_gene,d_gene,CDR3nt,CDR3aa
TRBJ2-1,13,NA,TRBV2,TRBD2,TGTGCCAGCAGCCCTCTAGCGGGAAGTGAGCAGTTCTTC,CASSPLAGSEQFF
TRBJ2-5,13,NA,TRBV27,NA,TGTGCCAGCAGTAACAGGCCCACCGAGACCCAGTACTTC,CASSNRPTETQYF
TRBJ2-5,15,NA,TRBV18,NA,TGTGCCAGCTCACCTACTAGCTTTCGTCAAGAGACCCAGTACTTC,CASSPTSFRQETQYF
TRBJ2-7,15,NA,TRBV28,TRBD1,TGTGCCAGCAGCCTGGGGGGACAGGTGACCTACGAGCAGTACTTC,CASSLGGQVTYEQYF
TRBJ1-4,14,NA,TRBV6-2/TRBV6-3,TRBD1,TGTGCCAGCAGTTCCGGACAGGGTCGAGAAAAACTGTTTTTT,CASSSGQGREKLFF
TRBJ2-5,15,NA,TRBV6-5,NA,TGTGCCAGCAGTTACGAGAATGAGGGTAAAGAGACCCAGTACTTC,CASSYENEGKETQYF
TRBJ2-4,17,NA,TRBV5-4,NA,TGTGCCAGCAGCTTGGATGGGTTGGGGGCGGCCAAAAACATTCAGTACTTC,CASSLDGLGAAKNIQYF
TRBJ2-2,18,NA,TRBV2,TRBD2,TGTGCCAGCAGGGAGACTAGCAGCCTCTTTGGGAACACCGGGGAGCTGTTTTTT,CASRETSSLFGNTGELFF
TRBJ2-5,14,NA,TRBV6-5,TRBD1,TGTGCCAGCAGTTCGGGACGACAGGGAGAGACCCAGTACTTC,CASSSGRQGETQYF
TRBJ1-5,15,NA,TRBV7-2,NA,TGTGCCAGCAGCACGACTCCTAATAGCAATCAGCCCCAGCATTTT,CASSTTPNSNQPQHF
TRBJ2-7,16,NA,TRBV28,TRBD2,TGTGCCAGCAGTTCCTTCGGGACTAGCGGGACCTACGAGCAGTACTTC,CASSSFGTSGTYEQYF
TRBJ1-1,14,once,TRBV19,TRBD1,TGTGCCAGTAGTGAGGGACAGGGGAAGACTGAAGCTTTCTTT,CASSEGQGKTEAFF
TRBJ2-5,14,NA,TRBV27,TRBD2,TGTGCCAGCAGTTCGGGGGGGAGGCAAGAGACCCAGTACTTC,CASSSGGRQETQYF
TRBJ2-7,15,NA,TRBV4-1,NA,TGCGCCAGCAGCCAAGATCCCCCACTACTCTACGAGCAGTACTTC,CASSQDPPLLYEQYF
TRBJ2-3,16,NA,TRBV11-3,TRBD2,TGTGCCAGCAGCACACGGACTAGCGGGGGGGCAGGTACGCAGTATTTT,CASSTRTSGGAGTQYF
TRBJ2-3,15,NA,TRBV5-1,NA,TGCGCCAGCAGTATGGGGGGGCGGCCCACAGATACGCAGTATTTT,CASSMGGRPTDTQYF
TRBJ2-1,13,NA,TRBV11-2,NA,TGTGCCAGCAGCGTGACTTGGTACAATGAGCAGTTCTTC,CASSVTWYNEQFF
TRBJ2-5,12,NA,TRBV7-2,TRBD1,TGTGCCAGCAGCCGGGACAGAGAGACCCAGTACTTC,CASSRDRETQYF
TRBJ1-4,14,NA,TRBV6-6,NA,TGTGCCAGCAGTTACCTACGAGCGGATGAAAAACTGTTTTTT,CASSYLRADEKLFF
TRBJ1-3,15,NA,TRBV19,NA,TGTGCCAGTAGTATGCCGGGGAACTCTGGAAACACCATATATTTT,CASSMPGNSGNTIYF
TRBJ2-2,16,NA,TRBV15,NA,TGTGCCACCAGCGATACTAGCCACCACCTCACCGGGGAGCTGTTTTTT,CATSDTSHHLTGELFF
TRBJ2-1,15,NA,TRBV19,NA,TGTGCCAGTAGTCCACTCACGAGCTCCTACAATGAGCAGTTCTTC,CASSPLTSSYNEQFF
TRBJ1-2,16,NA,TRBV5-1,NA,TGCGCCAGCAGCTCCTCGCCGATCACAGATTTCTATGGCTACACCTTC,CASSSSPITDFYGYTF
TRBJ1-6,14,NA,TRBV19,NA,TGTGCCAGTCGGACAGCTACTTATAATTCACCCCTCCACTTT,CASRTATYNSPLHF
TRBJ2-3,17,NA,TRBV7-3,TRBD2,TGTGCCAGCAGCTTAGGGACTAGCGGAATGCGCACAGATACGCAGTATTTT,CASSLGTSGMRTDTQYF
TRBJ2-3,15,NA,TRBV28,TRBD2,TGTGCCAGCAGTTCCGATAGCGGGGTCACAGATACGCAGTATTTT,CASSSDSGVTDTQYF
TRBJ2-2,16,NA,TRBV2,TRBD1,TGTGCCAGCAGTGATCCCGGGACAGGGTGGACCGGGGAGCTGTTTTTT,CASSDPGTGWTGELFF
TRBJ2-6,14,NA,TRBV9,NA,TGTGCCAGCGGGGGCCTTAGTGGGGCCAACGTCCTGACTTTC,CASGGLSGANVLTF
TRBJ2-5,14,once,TRBV28,NA,TGTGCCAGCAGTAGGCAGGGGTCCCAAGAGACCCAGTACTTC,CASSRQGSQETQYF
TRBJ2-3,13,NA,TRBV24-1,NA,TGTGCCACCAGTGCCTTGTCCACAGATACGCAGTATTTT,CATSALSTDTQYF
TRBJ2-7,15,few,TRBV27,NA,TGTGCCAGCAGTTTTTCGACTAGTCCCTACGGCGAGCAGTACTTC,CASSFSTSPYGEQYF
TRBJ2-7,15,NA,TRBV18,TRBD2,TGTGCCAGCTCACCACCACGGGAGGCGGAATACGAGCAGTACTTC,CASSPPREAEYEQYF
TRBJ2-7,15,NA,TRBV11-2,NA,TGTGCCAGCAGCCGACAAGCACAGGGCCTGAGCGAGCAGTACTTC,CASSRQAQGLSEQYF
TRBJ2-3,16,NA,TRBV6-6,TRBD2,TGTGCCAGCACCCTAACTAGCGGGGAGGTGACAGATACGCAGTATTTT,CASTLTSGEVTDTQYF
TRBJ2-7,16,NA,TRBV4-1,NA,TGCGCCAGCAGCCAAGCAGCCAGGGCCAGCTCCTACGAGCAGTACTTC,CASSQAARASSYEQYF
TRBJ2-5,13,NA,TRBV6-5,NA,TGTGCCAGCACCGGGTCCTACCAAGAGACCCAGTACTTC,CASTGSYQETQYF
TRBJ1-5,15,once,TRBV18,NA,TGTGCCAGCTCACCCTTCGGGGATAGCAATCAGCCCCAGCATTTT,CASSPFGDSNQPQHF
TRBJ2-6,18,NA,TRBV4-1,NA,TGCGCCAGCAGCCCCTTGCTCGGGGAACCCTCTGGGGCCAACGTCCTGACTTTC,CASSPLLGEPSGANVLTF
TRBJ2-1,12,once,TRBV11-2,NA,TGTGCCAGCAGCCTTACTAGTTATGAGCAGTTCTTC,CASSLTSYEQFF
TRBJ1-4,15,NA,TRBV5-1,NA,TGCGCCAGCAGCGGGCTCGGCGGGGTTAATGAAAAACTGTTTTTT,CASSGLGGVNEKLFF
TRBJ1-2,16,NA,TRBV4-1,NA,TGCGCCAGCAGCCTCGGGTGGGGGGGCGTTAACTATGGCTACACCTTC,CASSLGWGGVNYGYTF
TRBJ2-7,15,NA,TRBV3-1/TRBV3-2,TRBD1,TGTGCCAGCACCAGGGGGAGCACAGATTTTTACGAGCAGTACTTC,CASTRGSTDFYEQYF
TRBJ1-2,14,NA,TRBV27,NA,TGTGCCAGCAGTGGAGGGGGGGGCCGAGGTGGCTACACCTTC,CASSGGGGRGGYTF
TRBJ1-1,12,NA,TRBV10-3,NA,TGTGCCATCAGTGTCGGGGGCACTGAAGCTTTCTTT,CAISVGGTEAFF
TRBJ2-5,15,NA,TRBV5-5,NA,TGTGCCAGCAGCCACGGACGGACTCCGCAAGAGACCCAGTACTTC,CASSHGRTPQETQYF
TRBJ2-7,11,NA,TRBV20-1,NA,TGCAGTGCGTCGACTAGTGAGGAGCAGTACTTC,CSASTSEEQYF
TRBJ1-4,13,few,TRBV7-2,TRBD1,TGTGCCAGCAGCTTAGCGGACAGGGAAAAACTGTTTTTT,CASSLADREKLFF
TRBJ1-1,13,NA,TRBV18,TRBD1,TGTGCCAGCTCGCTAGGACAGGGTGCGATGGCTTTCTTT,CASSLGQGAMAFF